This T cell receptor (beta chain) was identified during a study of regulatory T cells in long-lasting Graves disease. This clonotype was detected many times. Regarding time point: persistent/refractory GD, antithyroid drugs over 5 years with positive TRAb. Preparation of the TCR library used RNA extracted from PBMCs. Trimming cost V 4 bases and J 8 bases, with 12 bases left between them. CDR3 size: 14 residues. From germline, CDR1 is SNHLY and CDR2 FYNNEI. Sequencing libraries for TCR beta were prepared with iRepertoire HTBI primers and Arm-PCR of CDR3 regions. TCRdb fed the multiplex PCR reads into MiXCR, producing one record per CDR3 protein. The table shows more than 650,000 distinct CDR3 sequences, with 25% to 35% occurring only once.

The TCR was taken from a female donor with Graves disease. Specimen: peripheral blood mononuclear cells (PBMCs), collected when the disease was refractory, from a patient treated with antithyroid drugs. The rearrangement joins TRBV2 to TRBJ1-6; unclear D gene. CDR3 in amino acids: CASSAGGNYSPLHF. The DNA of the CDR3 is TGTGCCAGCAGTGCGGGCGGGAACTATTCACCCCTCCACTTT. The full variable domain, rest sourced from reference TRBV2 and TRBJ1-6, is EPEVTQTPSHQVTQMGQEVILRCVPISNHLYFYWYRQILGQKVEFLVSFYNNEISEKSEIFDDQFSVERPDGSNFTLKIRSTKLEDSAMYFCASSAGGNYSPLHFGNGTRLTVT.